Sequencing of this T cell receptor beta chain was carried out in a study of blood T cell repertoires in COVID-19. Study information: Sites in the United States, Italy and Spain provided acute and convalescent COVID-19 samples. Sources were T cells, B-cell-depleted T cells, or PBMCs; the material itself was cDNA or gDNA.

TCRdb keeps only in-frame clones here, not all; method: immunoSEQ multiplex PCR. The sample holds under 300,000 clones, approximately 90% seen once. Ages ranged from roughly 18 to 100 years, with residence in 24 US areas. Germline V gene sequence: CDR1 MNHEY, CDR2 SVGAGI. This CDR3 region has 14 residues. The V gene lost 5 bases and the J gene lost 4 bases, with 14 bases spanning the gap. This chain uses TRBV6-5 with TRBJ1-2, with a weak D call TRBD1 (6 bases). This clonotype was obtained from a woman aged 45-65 years who had recovered from COVID-19. Sequenced material: PBMCs or T cells enriched from blood (not recorded which). CDR3 nucleotides: TGTGCCAGCAGTCAGGGGTTGGTTGGCTATGGCTACACCTTC. This gives the protein CASSQGLVGYGYTF.